This TCR beta chain was captured by sequencing in a study of T cells after posttransplantation cyclophosphamide. Comments on this clone: Its antigen is not known.

Generated by immunoSEQ multiplex PCR, the TCRdb table keeps only in-frame clones and is missing some. The sample lists fewer than 8,000 clones, 75% to 95% occurring once. Study conclusions and caveats: TRB clonality was highly associated with recipient CMV seropositivity and reactivation. Donor-recipient repertoire similarity was low at 1-2 months, rising over year one. Skin or GI-infiltrating T cells shared few TRB sequences with blood.

The source is a woman between 45 and 60 years old in good health and a related stem cell transplant donor. The sample comprised CD4+ T cells sorted from blood.

The CDR3 reads CASSRQDTQYF. The CDR3 bases are TGTGCCAGCAGCCGCCAGGATACGCAGTATTTT. The chain employs TRBV7-9 and TRBJ2-3; D unclear. CDR3 length: 11 amino acids. V was cut by 5 bases and J by 6 bases, with 6 bases left in between. The germline V gene has CDR1 SEHNR and CDR2 FQNEAQ (reference sequence).